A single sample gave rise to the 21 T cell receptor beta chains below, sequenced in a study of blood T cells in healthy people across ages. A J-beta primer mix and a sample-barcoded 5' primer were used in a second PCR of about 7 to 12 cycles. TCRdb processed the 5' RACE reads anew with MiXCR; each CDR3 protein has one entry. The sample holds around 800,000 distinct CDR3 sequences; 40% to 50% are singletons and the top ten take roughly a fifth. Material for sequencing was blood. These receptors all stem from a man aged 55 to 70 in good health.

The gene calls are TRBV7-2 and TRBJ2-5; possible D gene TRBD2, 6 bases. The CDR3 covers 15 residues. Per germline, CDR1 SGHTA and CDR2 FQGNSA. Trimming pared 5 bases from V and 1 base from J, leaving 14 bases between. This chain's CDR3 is CASSIQAGPQETQYF. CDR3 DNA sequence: TGTGCCAGCAGCATCCAGGCGGGGCCCCAAGAGACCCAGTACTTC.

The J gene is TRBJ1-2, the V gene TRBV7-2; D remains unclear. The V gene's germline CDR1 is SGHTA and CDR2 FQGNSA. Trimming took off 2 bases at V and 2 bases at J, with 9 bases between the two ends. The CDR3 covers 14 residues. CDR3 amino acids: CASSLNPGNYGYTF. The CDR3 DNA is TGTGCCAGCAGCTTAAACCCGGGAAACTATGGCTACACCTTC.

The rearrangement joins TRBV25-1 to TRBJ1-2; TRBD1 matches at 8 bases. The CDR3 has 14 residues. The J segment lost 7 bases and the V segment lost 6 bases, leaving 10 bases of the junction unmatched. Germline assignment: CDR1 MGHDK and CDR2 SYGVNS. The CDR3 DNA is TGTGCCAGCAGCCTAGGACAGGGTAGGGTTGGCTACACCTTC. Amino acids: CASSLGQGRVGYTF.

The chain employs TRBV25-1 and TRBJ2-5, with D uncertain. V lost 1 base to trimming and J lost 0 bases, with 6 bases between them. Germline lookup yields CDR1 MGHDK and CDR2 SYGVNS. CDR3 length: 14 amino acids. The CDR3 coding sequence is TGTGCCAGCAGTGAATTCGCGTACCAAGAGACCCAGTACTTC. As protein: CASSEFAYQETQYF. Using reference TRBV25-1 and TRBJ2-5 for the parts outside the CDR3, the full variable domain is EADIYQTPRYLVIGTGKKITLECSQTMGHDKMYWYQQDPGMELHLIHYSYGVNSTEKGDLSSESTVSRIRTEHFPLTLESARPSHTSQYLCASSEFAYQETQYFGPGTRLLVL.

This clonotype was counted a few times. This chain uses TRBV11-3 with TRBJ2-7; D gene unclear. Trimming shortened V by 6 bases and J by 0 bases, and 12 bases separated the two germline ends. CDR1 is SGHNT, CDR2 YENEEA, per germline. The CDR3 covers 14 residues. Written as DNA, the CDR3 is TGTGCCAGCAGTCTCCATCTTAGCTCCTACGAGCAGTACTTC. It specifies CASSLHLSSYEQYF.

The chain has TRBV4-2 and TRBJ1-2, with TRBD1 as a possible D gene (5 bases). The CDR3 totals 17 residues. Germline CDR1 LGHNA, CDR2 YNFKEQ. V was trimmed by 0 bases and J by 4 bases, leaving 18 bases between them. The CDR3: CASSQEREGQGFYGYTF. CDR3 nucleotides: TGTGCCAGCAGCCAAGAAAGAGAGGGTCAGGGTTTCTATGGCTACACCTTC.

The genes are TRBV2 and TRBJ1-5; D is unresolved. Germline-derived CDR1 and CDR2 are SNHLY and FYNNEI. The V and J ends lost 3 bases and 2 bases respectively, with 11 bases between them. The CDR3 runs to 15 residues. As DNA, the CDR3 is TGTGCCAGCAGTGAGTGGGGAAGTGGCAATCAGCCCCAGCATTTT. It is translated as CASSEWGSGNQPQHF.

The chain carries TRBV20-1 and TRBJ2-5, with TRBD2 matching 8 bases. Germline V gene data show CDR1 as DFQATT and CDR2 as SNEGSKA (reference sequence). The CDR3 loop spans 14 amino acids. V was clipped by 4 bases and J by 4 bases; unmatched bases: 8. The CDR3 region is CSAIREGLGETQYF. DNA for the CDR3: TGCAGTGCTATCCGGGAGGGTTTGGGAGAGACCCAGTACTTC.

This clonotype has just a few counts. The CDR3 DNA sequence: TGTGCCAGCAGCTTGAGCGGGGGTATTGGCAATGAGCAGTTCTTC. It specifies CASSLSGGIGNEQFF. The chain is built from TRBV7-2 and TRBJ2-1; 8 bases fit TRBD2. With 3 bases clipped from V and 6 bases from J, the junction kept 7 bases outside the gene matches. This CDR3 region has 15 residues. Germline V gene lookup returns CDR1 SGHTA and CDR2 FQGNSA.

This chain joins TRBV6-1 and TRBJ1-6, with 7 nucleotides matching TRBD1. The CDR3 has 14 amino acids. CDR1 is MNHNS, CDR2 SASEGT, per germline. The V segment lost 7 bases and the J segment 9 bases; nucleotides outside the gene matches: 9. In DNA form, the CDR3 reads TGTGCCAGCAATACCCGGGACAGCCTTTCACCCCTCCACTTT. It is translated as CASNTRDSLSPLHF.

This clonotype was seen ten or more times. CDR3: CASSAGDRSYEQYF. CDR3 in DNA: TGTGCCAGCAGCGCCGGGGACAGGAGCTACGAGCAGTACTTC. This chain joins TRBV2 and TRBJ2-7; 8 bases agree with TRBD1. CDR1 SNHLY and CDR2 FYNNEI come from the germline V gene. Trimming took 6 bases from V and 3 from J; bases not matched to a gene: 7. CDR3 length equals 14 residues.

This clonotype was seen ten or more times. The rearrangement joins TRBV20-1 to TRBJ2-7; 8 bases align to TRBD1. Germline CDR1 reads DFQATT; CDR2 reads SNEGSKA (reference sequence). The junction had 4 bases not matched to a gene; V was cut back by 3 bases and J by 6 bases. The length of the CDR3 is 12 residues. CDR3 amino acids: CSARTGAVEQYF. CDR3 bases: TGCAGTGCTAGGACAGGGGCCGTCGAGCAGTACTTC.

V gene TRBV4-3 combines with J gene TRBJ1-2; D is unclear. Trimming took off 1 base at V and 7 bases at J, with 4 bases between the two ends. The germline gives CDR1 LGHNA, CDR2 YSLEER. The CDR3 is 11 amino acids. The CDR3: CASSQGCGYTF. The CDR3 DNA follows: TGCGCCAGCAGCCAAGGATGTGGCTACACCTTC.

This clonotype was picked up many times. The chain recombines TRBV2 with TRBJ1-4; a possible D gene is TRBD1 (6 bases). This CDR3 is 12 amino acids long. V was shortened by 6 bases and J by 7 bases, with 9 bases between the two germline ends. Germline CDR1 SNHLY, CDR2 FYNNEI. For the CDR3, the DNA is TGTGCCAGCAGGACAGGCCGTGAAAAACTGTTTTTT. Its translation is CASRTGREKLFF.

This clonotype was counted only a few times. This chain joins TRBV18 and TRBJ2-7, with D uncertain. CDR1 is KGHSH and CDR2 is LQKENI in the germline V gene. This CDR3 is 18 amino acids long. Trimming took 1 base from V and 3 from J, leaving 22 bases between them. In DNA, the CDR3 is TGTGCCAGCTCACCACTAGAATCCAAGGTTCCCCACAACTACGAGCAGTACTTC. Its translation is CASSPLESKVPHNYEQYF.

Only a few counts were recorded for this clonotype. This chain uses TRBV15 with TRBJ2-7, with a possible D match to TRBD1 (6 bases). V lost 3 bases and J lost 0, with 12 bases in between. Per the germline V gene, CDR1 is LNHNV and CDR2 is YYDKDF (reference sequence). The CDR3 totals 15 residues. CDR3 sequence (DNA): TGTGCCACCAGCAGCCAACGGACAGTCTCCTACGAGCAGTACTTC. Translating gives CATSSQRTVSYEQYF.

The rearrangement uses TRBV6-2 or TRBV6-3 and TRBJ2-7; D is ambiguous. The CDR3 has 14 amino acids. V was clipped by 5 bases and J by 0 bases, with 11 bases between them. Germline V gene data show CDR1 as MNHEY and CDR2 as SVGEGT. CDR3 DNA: TGTGCCAGCAGTACCGTAGCCCCCTCCTACGAGCAGTACTTC. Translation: CASSTVAPSYEQYF.

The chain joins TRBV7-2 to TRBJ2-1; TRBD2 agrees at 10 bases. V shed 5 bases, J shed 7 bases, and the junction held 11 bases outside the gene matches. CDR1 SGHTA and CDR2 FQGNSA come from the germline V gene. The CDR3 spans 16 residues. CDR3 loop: CASSPLAGAFKNEQFF. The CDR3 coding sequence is TGTGCCAGCAGCCCCCTAGCGGGGGCCTTTAAGAATGAGCAGTTCTTC.

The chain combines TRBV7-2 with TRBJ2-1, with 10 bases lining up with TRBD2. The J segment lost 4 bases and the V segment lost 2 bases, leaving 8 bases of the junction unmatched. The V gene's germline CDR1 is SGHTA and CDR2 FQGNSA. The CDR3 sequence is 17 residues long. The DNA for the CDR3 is TGTGCCAGCAGCTTACGTCCAGCGGGGGGGGGATACAATGAGCAGTTCTTC. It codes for CASSLRPAGGGYNEQFF.

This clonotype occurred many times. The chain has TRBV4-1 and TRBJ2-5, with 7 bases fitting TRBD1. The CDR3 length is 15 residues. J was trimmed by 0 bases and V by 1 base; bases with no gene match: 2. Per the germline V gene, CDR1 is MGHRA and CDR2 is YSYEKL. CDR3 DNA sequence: TGCGCCAGCAGCCAAGCGGGACAGAACCAAGAGACCCAGTACTTC. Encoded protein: CASSQAGQNQETQYF.

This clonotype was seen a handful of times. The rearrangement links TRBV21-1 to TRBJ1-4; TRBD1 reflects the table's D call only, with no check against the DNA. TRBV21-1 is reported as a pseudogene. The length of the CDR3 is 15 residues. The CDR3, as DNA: TGTGCCAGCAGCAAAGTCAAGGGGTTGCATGAAAAACTGTTTTTT. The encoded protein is CASSKVKGLHEKLFF.